This TCR beta chain stems from a study of beta chain features in type 1 diabetes (dated by TCRdb to 2017 to 2018). Regarding the research as a whole: Patients and healthy donors did not differ in mean age, gender distribution, total cell number or subset yield. A total of 85 million to 140 million sorted cells were examined across all samples, and the number of cells per subset was strongly correlated with RNA yield. The study compared TCRB repertoires of sorted circulating CD4+ T cell subsets between recently diagnosed type 1 diabetes patients and matched healthy donors. Naive and central memory subsets were obtained from all 30 or so donors, but regulatory and stem cell-like memory subsets were isolated from only 8 patients and 8 healthy donors. Findings and caveats that apply to the study as a whole: The naive, central memory and regulatory TCRB repertoires appeared to resemble one another more closely among patients than among healthy donors. PCR might favor shorter templates, but patient and control samples were amplified and corrected together, so any skew would affect both groups equally. Because the HLA sub-analyses included only small numbers of individuals, any influence of HLA type on TCRB rearrangement was left unresolved. Fewer insertions and more nucleotide deletions at VDJ recombination sites were observed in patients with type 1 diabetes, implying thymic rearrangement abnormalities. Because cDNA was sequenced instead of genomic DNA, activated cells with high expression could be over-represented, although the groups did not differ in activation or CD3 levels. In all four CD4+ subsets, TCRB CDR3 length was moderately but significantly shorter in type 1 diabetes patients.

As regards this clone: This clone's antigen is unknown. No quality values exist for individual bases; no much larger clone is one base distant.

A single peripheral blood draw of roughly 0.11 L on average was collected from each donor into heparinised tubes. Using a panel that included CD45RO, CCR7, CD25, CD127, CD95 and CD27, naive, central memory, regulatory and stem cell-like memory CD4+ T cells were sorted on a BD FACSAria II. Every sorted population had a purity above 95%. PBMCs were isolated right away by Lymphoprep density gradient centrifugation and were stained directly, without culture. So that batch effects would be minimized, each experiment stained and sorted samples in pairs, pairing one healthy donor with one patient. All of the isolated RNA was reverse transcribed with the High Capacity cDNA Reverse Transcription Kit, so expressed TCRB transcripts were sequenced. Naive, central memory and regulatory T cell samples underwent deep immunoSEQ sequencing, averaging about 3.57 million total reads per sample. Sorted cells were lysed in RLT buffer and RNA was extracted with DNase-treated RNeasy Micro or Mini kits, depending on cell number. Each cell subset was processed on its own to prevent cross-contamination, while patient and healthy donor samples were processed together. TCRB sequences were amplified from cDNA with the immunoSEQ multiplex PCR, producing 87-bp fragments spanning the CDR3 region. Sequencing of the amplicons was performed on the Illumina HiSeq platform. The authors processed their data as follows. PCR bias was corrected computationally using synthetic template baselines, and reads within Hamming distance 2 were collapsed, with unmergeable singletons discarded. Reads were aligned against IMGT so that V, D and J genes, CDR3 length and insertions or deletions at six rearrangement sites could be assigned. Within each subset, clonotype counts were normalized to sorted cell number, after which true diversity and Gini coefficients were computed with the tcR R package. The overlap coefficient, calculated on TCRB nucleotide sequences, was used to quantify repertoire sharing. As a proxy for the pre-selection repertoire, out-of-frame TCRB sequences from naive cells were analyzed. TCRdb took over this immuneACCESS table, retaining in-frame rearrangements with V and J assigned. Such tables are incomplete; in checked studies, under half of the missing clones stem from an unresolved V gene, and the remainder is unexplained. The V and J calls and clone size were taken over from that table, and D and trimming were inferred from the DNA. The sample records approximately 360,000 clones, over 10% of which are singletons. The ten most abundant clones make up 0.0085% to 0.012% of the sample.

Sequencing used naive CD4+ T cells from blood. The intended sense of this specimen's cell subset or site label: true naive CD4+ T cells. This sequence was found in a woman under 30 with type 1 diabetes.

The DNA sequence is as follows: TGTGCCAGCAGCTATTATGGGCGCACAGATACGCAGTATTTT. Translated, it gives CASSYYGRTDTQYF. The rearrangement joined TRBV7-8 to TRBJ2-3, with the identity of the D gene unclear. V was cut back by 4 bases and J by 1 base, leaving a gap of 9 bases between them. Via the germline V gene, CDR1 is SGHVS and CDR2 FQNEAQ. The CDR3 sequence holds 14 residues, the cysteine and phenylalanine included. The kept DNA is CDR3 alone, 42 bases in frame from the first base.